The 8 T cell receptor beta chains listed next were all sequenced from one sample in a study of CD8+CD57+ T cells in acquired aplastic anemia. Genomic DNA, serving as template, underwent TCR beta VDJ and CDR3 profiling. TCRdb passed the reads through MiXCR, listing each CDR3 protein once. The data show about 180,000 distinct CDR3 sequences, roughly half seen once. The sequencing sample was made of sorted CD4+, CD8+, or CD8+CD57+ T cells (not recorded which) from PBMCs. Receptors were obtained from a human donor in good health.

DNA of the CDR3: TGTGCCAGCAGTTACTCTCCCGGTGAGCAGTTCTTC. Its protein product is CASSYSPGEQFF. This sequence joins TRBV6-5 and TRBJ2-1; D remains ambiguous. Germline loops: CDR1 MNHEY, CDR2 SVGAGI. This CDR3 contains 12 residues. V lost 0 bases to trimming and J lost 9 bases, with 6 bases between them.

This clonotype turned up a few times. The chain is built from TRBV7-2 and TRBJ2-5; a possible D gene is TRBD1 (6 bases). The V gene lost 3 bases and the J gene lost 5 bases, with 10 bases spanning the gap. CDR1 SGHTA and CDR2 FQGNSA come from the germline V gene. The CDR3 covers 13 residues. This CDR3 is CASSLYRAETQYF. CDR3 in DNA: TGTGCCAGCAGCTTGTACAGGGCTGAGACCCAGTACTTC.

CDR3 coding DNA: TGTGCCAGCAGCCCTCCGAACAATGAGCAGTTCTTC. This encodes CASSPPNNEQFF. This rearrangement joins TRBV7-2 to TRBJ2-1; D remains unclear. CDR3 length: 12 amino acids. CDR1 and CDR2 (germline): SGHTA, FQGNSA. V lost 5 bases to trimming and J lost 5 bases, with 7 bases between them.

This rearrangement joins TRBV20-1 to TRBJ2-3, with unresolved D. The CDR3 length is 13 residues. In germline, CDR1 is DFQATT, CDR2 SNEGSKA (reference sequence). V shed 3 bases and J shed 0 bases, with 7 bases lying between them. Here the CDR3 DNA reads TGCAGTGCTAGGATCCGGAGCACAGATACGCAGTATTTT. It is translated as CSARIRSTDTQYF.

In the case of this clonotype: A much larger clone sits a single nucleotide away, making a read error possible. The DNA of the CDR3 is TGTGCCAGCACCCCCCCCAGGCTAGCAGGCTACAATGAGCAGTTCTTC. It translates to CASTPPRLAGYNEQFF. The genes are TRBV12-3 or TRBV12-4 and TRBJ2-1; possibly TRBD2 for D (5 bases). V lost 7 bases and J lost 3, with 19 bases in between. The CDR3 is made up of 16 amino acids.

This chain's CDR3 is CASSLLVIGGAYEQYF. The CDR3 DNA reads as TGTGCCAGCAGCTTACTTGTTATCGGAGGGGCCTACGAGCAGTACTTC. The chain couples TRBV11-1 to TRBJ2-7, with a weak D call TRBD2 (6 bases). Germline V CDR1 and CDR2: SGHAT, FQDESV (reference sequence). CDR3 length: 16 amino acids. The ends were cut back, 2 bases at V and 2 bases at J, with 16 bases in the middle.

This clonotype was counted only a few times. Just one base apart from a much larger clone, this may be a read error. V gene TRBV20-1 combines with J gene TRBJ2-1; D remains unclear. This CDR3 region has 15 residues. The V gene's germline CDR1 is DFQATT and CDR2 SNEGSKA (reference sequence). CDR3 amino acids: CSARPPAVGYNGQFF. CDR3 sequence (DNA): TGCAGTGCTAGACCCCCTGCGGTAGGCTACAATGGGCAGTTCTTC.

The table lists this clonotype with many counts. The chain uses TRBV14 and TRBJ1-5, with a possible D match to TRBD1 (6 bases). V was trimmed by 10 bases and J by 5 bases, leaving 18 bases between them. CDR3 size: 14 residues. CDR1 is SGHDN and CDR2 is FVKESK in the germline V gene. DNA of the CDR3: TGTGCCAACAGAAACCGGGGGCTCGATCAGCCCCAGCATTTT. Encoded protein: CANRNRGLDQPQHF.